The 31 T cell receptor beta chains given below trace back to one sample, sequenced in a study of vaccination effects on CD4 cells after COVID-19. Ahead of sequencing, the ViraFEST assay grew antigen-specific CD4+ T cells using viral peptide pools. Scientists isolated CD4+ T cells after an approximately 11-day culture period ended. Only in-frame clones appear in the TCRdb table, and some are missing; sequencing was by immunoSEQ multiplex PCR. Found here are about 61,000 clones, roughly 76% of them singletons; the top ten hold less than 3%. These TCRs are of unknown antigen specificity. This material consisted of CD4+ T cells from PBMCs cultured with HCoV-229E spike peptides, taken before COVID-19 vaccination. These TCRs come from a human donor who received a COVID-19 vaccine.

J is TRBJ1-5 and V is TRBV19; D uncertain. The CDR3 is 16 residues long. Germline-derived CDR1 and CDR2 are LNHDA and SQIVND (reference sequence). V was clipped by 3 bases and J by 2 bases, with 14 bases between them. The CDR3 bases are TGTGCCAGTAGTATCCCCGGGATTGGGGGCAATCAGCCCCAGCATTTT. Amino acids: CASSIPGIGGNQPQHF. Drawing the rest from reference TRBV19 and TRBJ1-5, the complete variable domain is DGGITQSPKYLFRKEGQNVTLSCEQNLNHDAMYWYRQDPGQGLRLIYYSQIVNDFQKGDIAEGYSVSREKKESFPLTVTSAQKNPTAFYLCASSIPGIGGNQPQHFGDGTRLSIL.

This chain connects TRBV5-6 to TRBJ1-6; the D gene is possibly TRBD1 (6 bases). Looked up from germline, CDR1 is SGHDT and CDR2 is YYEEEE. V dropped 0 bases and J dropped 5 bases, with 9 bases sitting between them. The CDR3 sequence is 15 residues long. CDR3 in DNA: TGTGCCAGCAGCTTGGTAGGGGGAAATAATTCACCCCTCCACTTT. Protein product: CASSLVGGNNSPLHF.

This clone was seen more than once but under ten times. The CDR3 DNA sequence: TGTGCTAGTGGTTTGGTACTCGACGGACAGATTACCACAGATACGCAGTATTTT. Its translation: CASGLVLDGQITTDTQYF. The chain recombines TRBV12-5 with TRBJ2-3; possibly TRBD1 for D (6 bases). Germline CDR1 is LGHNT and CDR2 is FRNRAP. Trimming left V 0 bases short and J 2 bases short, with 18 bases between. The CDR3 consists of 18 residues.

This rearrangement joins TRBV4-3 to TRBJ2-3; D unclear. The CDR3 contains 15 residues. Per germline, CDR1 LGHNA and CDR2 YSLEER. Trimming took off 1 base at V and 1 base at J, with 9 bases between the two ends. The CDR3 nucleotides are TGCGCCAGCAGCCAAGGGTACGGTGGCACAGATACGCAGTATTTT. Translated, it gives CASSQGYGGTDTQYF.

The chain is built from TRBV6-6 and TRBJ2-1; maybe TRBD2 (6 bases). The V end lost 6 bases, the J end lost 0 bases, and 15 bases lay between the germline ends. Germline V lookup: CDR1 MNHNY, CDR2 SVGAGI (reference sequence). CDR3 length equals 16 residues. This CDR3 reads CASRRIGGSSYNEQFF. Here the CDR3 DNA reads TGTGCCAGCAGACGAATTGGGGGGAGCTCCTACAATGAGCAGTTCTTC.

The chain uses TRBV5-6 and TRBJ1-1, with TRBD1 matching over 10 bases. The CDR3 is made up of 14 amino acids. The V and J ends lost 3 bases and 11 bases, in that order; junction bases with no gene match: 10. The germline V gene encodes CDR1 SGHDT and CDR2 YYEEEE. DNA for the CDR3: TGTGCCAGCAGCTGGGGACAGGGGACCTTGGGGGCTTTCTTT. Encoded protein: CASSWGQGTLGAFF.

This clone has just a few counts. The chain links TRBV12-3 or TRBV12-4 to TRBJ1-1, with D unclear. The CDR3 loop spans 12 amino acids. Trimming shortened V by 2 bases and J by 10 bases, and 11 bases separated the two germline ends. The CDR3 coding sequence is TGTGCCAGCAGTTTATTTGGGGAAATAGCTTTCTTT. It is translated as CASSLFGEIAFF.

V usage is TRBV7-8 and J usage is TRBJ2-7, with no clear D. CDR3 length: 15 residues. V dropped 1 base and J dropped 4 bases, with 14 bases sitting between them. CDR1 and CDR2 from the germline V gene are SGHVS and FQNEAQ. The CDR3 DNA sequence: TGTGCCAGCAGCTTAGGGTGGGTAGGGATGTACGAGCAGTACGTC. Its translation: CASSLGWVGMYEQYV.

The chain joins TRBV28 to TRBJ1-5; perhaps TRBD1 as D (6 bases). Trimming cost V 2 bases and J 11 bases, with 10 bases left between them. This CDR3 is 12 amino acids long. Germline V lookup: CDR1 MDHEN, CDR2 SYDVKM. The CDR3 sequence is CASSLRRGSQHF. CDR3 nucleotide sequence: TGTGCCAGCAGTTTACGAAGGGGGTCCCAGCATTTT.

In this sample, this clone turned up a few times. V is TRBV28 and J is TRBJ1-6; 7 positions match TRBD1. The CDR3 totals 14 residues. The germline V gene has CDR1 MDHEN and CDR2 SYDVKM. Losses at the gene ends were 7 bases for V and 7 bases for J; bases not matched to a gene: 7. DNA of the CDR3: TGTGCCAGCACCAGCAGGGGGTACAATTCACCCCTCCACTTT. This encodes CASTSRGYNSPLHF.

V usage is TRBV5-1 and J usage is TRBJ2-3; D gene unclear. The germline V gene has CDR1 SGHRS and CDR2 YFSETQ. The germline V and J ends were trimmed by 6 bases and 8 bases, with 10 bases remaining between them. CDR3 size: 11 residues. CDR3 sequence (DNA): TGCGCCAGCATCGAGAATGGTACGCAGTATTTT. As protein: CASIENGTQYF.

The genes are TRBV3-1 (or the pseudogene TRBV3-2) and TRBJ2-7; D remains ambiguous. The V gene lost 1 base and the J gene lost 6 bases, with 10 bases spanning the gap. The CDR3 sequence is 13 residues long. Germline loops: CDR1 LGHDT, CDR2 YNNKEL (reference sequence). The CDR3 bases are TGTGCCAGCAGCCAAGTAAGGGATGGCGAGCAGTACGTC. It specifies CASSQVRDGEQYV.

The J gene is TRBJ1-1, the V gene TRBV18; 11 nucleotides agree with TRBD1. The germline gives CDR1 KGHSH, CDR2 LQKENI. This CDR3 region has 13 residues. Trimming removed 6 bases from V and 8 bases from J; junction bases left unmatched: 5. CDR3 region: CASSRGQGAEAFF. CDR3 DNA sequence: TGTGCCAGCTCGCGAGGACAGGGGGCCGAAGCTTTCTTT. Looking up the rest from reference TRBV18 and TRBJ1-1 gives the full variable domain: NAGVMQNPRHLVRRRGQEARLRCSPMKGHSHVYWYRQLPEEGLKFMVYLQKENIIDESGMPKERFSAEFPKEGPSILRIQQVVRGDSAAYFCASSRGQGAEAFFGQGTRLTVV.

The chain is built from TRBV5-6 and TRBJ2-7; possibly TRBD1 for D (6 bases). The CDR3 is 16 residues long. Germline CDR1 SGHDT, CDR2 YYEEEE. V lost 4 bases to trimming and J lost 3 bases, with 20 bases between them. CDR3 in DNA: TGTGCCAGCAGCCCGGTGGGGGCAGCGCAAAACTACGAGCAGTACGTC. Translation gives CASSPVGAAQNYEQYV.

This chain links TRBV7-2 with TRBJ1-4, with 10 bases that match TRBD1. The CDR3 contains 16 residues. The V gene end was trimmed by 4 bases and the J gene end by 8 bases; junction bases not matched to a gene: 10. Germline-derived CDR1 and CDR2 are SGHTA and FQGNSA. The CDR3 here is CASSSAGTGEREKLFF. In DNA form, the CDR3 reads TGTGCCAGCAGCTCCGCCGGGACAGGGGAGCGAGAAAAACTGTTTTTT.

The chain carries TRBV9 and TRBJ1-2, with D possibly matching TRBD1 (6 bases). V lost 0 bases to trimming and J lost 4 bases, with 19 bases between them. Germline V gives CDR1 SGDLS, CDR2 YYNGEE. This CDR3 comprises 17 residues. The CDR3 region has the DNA TGTGCCAGCAGCGTAGTGGGGGGCGACGGAACCTTCTATGGCTACACCTTC. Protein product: CASSVVGGDGTFYGYTF.

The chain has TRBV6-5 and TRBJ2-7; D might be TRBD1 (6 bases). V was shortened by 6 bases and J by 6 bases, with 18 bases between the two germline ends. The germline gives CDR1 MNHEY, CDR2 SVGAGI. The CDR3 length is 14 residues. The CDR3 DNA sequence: TGTGCCAGCAGCCTAATACAGGACAGTGGCGAGCAGTACGTC. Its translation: CASSLIQDSGEQYV.

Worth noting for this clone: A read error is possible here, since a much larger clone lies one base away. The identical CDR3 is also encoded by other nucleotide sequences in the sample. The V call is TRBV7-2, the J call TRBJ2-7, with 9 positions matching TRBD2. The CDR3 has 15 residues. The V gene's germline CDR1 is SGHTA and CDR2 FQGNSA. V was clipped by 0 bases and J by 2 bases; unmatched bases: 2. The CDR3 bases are TGTGCCAGCAGCTTAGCGGCGGGGGGGCCCTACGAGCAGTACGTC. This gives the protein CASSLAAGGPYEQYV.

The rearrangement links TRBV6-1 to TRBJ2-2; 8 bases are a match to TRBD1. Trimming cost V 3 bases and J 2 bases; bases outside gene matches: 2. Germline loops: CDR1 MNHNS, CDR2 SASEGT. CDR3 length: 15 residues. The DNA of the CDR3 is TGTGCCAGCAGTGACAGGGGGCGAAACACCGGGGAGCTGTTTTTT. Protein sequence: CASSDRGRNTGELFF.

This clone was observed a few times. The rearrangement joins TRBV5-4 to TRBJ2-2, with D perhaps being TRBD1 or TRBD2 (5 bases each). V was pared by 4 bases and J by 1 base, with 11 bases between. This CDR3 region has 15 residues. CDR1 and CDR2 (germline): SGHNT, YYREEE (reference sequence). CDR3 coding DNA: TGTGCCAGCAGCCCCGCGAGGGGGAACACCGGGGAGCTGTTTTTT. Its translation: CASSPARGNTGELFF.

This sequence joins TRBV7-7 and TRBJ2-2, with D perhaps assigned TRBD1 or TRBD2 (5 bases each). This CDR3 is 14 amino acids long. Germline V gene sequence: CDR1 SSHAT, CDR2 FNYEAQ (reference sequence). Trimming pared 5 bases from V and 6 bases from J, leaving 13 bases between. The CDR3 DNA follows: TGTGCCAGCAGCCCTGGGACCTTCTCCGGGGAGCTGTTTTTT. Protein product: CASSPGTFSGELFF.

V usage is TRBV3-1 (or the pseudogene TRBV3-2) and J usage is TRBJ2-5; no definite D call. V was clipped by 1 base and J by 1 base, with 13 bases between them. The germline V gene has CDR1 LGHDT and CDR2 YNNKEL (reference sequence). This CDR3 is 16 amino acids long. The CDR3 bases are TGTGCCAGCAGCCAAGGTGATAGCTCGGGCCAAGAGACCCAGTACTTC. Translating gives CASSQGDSSGQETQYF.

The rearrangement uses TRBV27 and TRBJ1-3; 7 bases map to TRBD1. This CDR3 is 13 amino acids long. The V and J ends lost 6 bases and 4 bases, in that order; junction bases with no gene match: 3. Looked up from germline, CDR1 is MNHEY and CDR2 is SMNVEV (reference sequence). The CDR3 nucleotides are TGTGCCAGCAGAGGGACAGTCGGAAACACCATATATTTT. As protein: CASRGTVGNTIYF.

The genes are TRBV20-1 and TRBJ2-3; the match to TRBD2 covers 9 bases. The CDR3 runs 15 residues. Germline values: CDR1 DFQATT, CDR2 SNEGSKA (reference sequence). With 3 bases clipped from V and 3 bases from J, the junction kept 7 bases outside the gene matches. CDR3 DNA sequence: TGCAGTGCTAGTGGTAGCGGGGGTCGGACAGATACGCAGTATTTT. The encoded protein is CSASGSGGRTDTQYF.

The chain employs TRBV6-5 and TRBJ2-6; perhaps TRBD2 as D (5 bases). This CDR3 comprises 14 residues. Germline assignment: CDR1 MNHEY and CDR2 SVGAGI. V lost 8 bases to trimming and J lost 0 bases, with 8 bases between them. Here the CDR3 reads CASDGISGANVLTF. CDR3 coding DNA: TGTGCCAGCGACGGGATCTCTGGGGCCAACGTCCTGACTTTC.

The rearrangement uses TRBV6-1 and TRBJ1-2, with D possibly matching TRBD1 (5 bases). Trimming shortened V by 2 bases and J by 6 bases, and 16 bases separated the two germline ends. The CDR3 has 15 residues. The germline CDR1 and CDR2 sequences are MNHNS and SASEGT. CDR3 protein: CASSEKVRGSDGYTF. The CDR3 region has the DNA TGTGCCAGCAGTGAAAAGGTGCGGGGGAGCGATGGCTACACCTTC.

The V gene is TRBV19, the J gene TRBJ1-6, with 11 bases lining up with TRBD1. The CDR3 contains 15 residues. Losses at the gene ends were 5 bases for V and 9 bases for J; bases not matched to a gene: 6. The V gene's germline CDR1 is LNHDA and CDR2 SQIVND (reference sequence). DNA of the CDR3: TGTGCCAGTAGTCCCGGACAGGGGGCAGGTTCACCCCTCCACTTT. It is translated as CASSPGQGAGSPLHF.

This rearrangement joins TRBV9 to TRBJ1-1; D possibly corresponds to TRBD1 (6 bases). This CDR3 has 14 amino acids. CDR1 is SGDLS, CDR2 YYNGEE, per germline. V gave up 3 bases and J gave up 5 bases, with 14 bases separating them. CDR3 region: CASSAGLGGTEAFF. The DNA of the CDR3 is TGTGCCAGCAGCGCGGGGCTAGGGGGGACTGAAGCTTTCTTT.

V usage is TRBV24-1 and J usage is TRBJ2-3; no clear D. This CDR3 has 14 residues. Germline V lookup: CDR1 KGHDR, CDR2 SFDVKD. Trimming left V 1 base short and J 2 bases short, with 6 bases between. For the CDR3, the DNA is TGTGCCACCAGTGATTTTTCCAACACAGATACGCAGTATTTT. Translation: CATSDFSNTDTQYF.

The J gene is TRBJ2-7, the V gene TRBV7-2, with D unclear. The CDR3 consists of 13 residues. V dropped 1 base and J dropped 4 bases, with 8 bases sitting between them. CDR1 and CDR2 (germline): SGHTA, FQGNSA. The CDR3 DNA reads TGTGCCAGCAGCTTAGGGTCACCATACGAGCAGTACGTC. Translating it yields CASSLGSPYEQYV.

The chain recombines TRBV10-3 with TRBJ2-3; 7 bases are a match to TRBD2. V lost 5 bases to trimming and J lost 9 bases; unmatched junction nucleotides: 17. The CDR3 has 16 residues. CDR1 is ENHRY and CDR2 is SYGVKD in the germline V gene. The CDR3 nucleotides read TGTGCCATCAGTCAGCATGGGGGGGACGACCCGGGGACGCAGTATTTT. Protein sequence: CAISQHGGDDPGTQYF.